This T cell receptor (beta chain) comes out of a study of CXCR3-negative and CXCR3-positive naive CD8 T cells. Looked up from germline, CDR1 is LNHNV and CDR2 is YYDKDF (reference sequence). There are 17 residues in the CDR3. Those CD8+ T cells considered naive were CD45RO-CCR7+CD27+CD95-. The study made its TRB cDNA libraries by 5' RACE, adding UMI labels. TCRdb reprocessed the 5' RACE reads and stores each CDR3 protein as one record, lacking DNA. This repertoire includes about 130,000 distinct CDR3 sequences. Study observations and caveats: Hydrophobicity of TRB CDR3s was greater in CXCR3-positive naive cells than in CXCR3-negative naive cells. Similar TRBV-TRBJ gene usage was seen in naive CXCR3-negative and CXCR3-positive cells, but not in memory cells. Memory CD8+ cells showed much lower diversity, while both naive subsets displayed comparably high diversity.

Concerning this clonotype: Its specificity is unknown.

This chain joins TRBV15 and TRBJ2-1. The sample was naive CXCR3- CD8+ T cells from blood. Subset of the sample: CD45RO-CCR7+CD27+CD95- naive CD8+ T cells lacking CXCR3 (TNR3-). This TCR was recovered from a human donor in good health. Some clones in this sample may be carry-over from other donors' samples. This CDR3 reads CATSRDRTLYAYNEQFF. Drawing the rest from reference TRBV15 and TRBJ2-1, the complete variable domain is DAMVIQNPRYQVTQFGKPVTLSCSQTLNHNVMYWYQQKSSQAPKLLFHYYDKDFNNEADTPDNFQSRRPNTSFCFLDIRSPGLGDTAMYLCATSRDRTLYAYNEQFFGPGTRLTVL.